Following are 21 T cell receptor beta chains from one sample sequenced in a study of blood T cell repertoires in COVID-19. The method was immunoSEQ multiplex PCR; TCRdb's version includes in-frame clones alone and lacks a portion of them. The profile shows over 250,000 clones, about 88% of them singletons. Sequenced material: peripheral blood. The receptors were gathered from a woman in her sixties or seventies with acute or convalescent COVID-19.

J is TRBJ2-1 and V is TRBV19; 9 bases map to TRBD2. Per germline, CDR1 LNHDA and CDR2 SQIVND (reference sequence). V shed 5 bases and J 0 bases; nucleotides not matched to a gene: 5. This CDR3 has 16 residues. In nucleotides, the CDR3 is TGTGCCAGTAGTGGCCTAGCGGGGATCTCCTACAATGAGCAGTTCTTC. This codes for CASSGLAGISYNEQFF.

This rearrangement joins TRBV7-9 to TRBJ2-1; TRBD1 matches 7 bases. The V segment lost 1 base and the J segment 6 bases; nucleotides outside the gene matches: 12. The CDR3 runs 17 residues. The germline CDR1 and CDR2 sequences are SEHNR and FQNEAQ (reference sequence). As DNA, the CDR3 is TGTGCCAGCAGCTTAGGGTTTTGGACAGGTCCCTCCAATGAGCAGTTCTTC. This codes for CASSLGFWTGPSNEQFF.

This clone has just a few counts. The chain recombines TRBV6-5 with TRBJ1-6, with TRBD1 identical over 7 bases. Germline CDR1 and CDR2: MNHEY and SVGAGI. The CDR3 covers 15 residues. The J segment lost 3 bases and the V segment lost 5 bases, leaving 4 bases of the junction unmatched. The CDR3 nucleotides are TGTGCCAGCAGTAACCGGGACAGCTATAATTCACCCCTCCACTTT. As protein: CASSNRDSYNSPLHF.

CDR3 residues: CASSQPGLAGHYEQYF. The CDR3 DNA reads TGCGCCAGCAGCCAACCGGGACTAGCGGGGCATTACGAGCAGTACTTC. V usage is TRBV4-1 and J usage is TRBJ2-7; 13 bases match TRBD2. The CDR3 has 16 amino acids. V lost 2 bases, J lost 4 bases, and 5 bases stayed unmatched. The V gene's germline CDR1 is MGHRA and CDR2 YSYEKL.

The chain joins TRBV5-5 to TRBJ1-2; TRBD1 matches at 7 bases. The CDR3 sequence is 16 residues long. CDR1 SGHKS and CDR2 YYEKEE come from the germline V gene (reference sequence). The trim removed 0 bases at V and 0 bases at J, leaving 5 bases unmatched. The CDR3 DNA sequence: TGTGCCAGCAGCTTGGGAGGACAGGCGTCTAACTATGGCTACACCTTC. This translates into CASSLGGQASNYGYTF.

The chain carries TRBV4-1 and TRBJ1-1; unclear D gene. CDR3 length: 12 residues. The V gene lost 0 bases and the J gene lost 11 bases, with 10 bases spanning the gap. Germline loops: CDR1 MGHRA, CDR2 YSYEKL. CDR3 nucleotides: TGCGCCAGCAGCCAAGATGCGGGGAACGCTTTCTTT. Amino acids: CASSQDAGNAFF.

The chain carries TRBV7-6 and TRBJ2-2; D gene uncertain. V dropped 2 bases and J dropped 2 bases, with 9 bases sitting between them. Germline V lookup: CDR1 SGHVS, CDR2 FNYEAQ. The CDR3 loop spans 15 amino acids. CDR3 amino acids: CASSLWAGNTGELFF. The CDR3 region has the DNA TGTGCCAGCAGCTTATGGGCAGGAAACACCGGGGAGCTGTTTTTT.

V usage is TRBV28 and J usage is TRBJ2-1; D is unresolved. Germline V gives CDR1 MDHEN, CDR2 SYDVKM. The CDR3 length is 11 residues. V was pared by 9 bases and J by 5 bases, with 8 bases between. This CDR3 is CASRENNEQFF. In DNA form, the CDR3 reads TGTGCCAGTCGAGAGAACAATGAGCAGTTCTTC.

The chain joins TRBV5-6 to TRBJ2-7; no reliable D call. The CDR3 runs to 13 residues. Germline V CDR1 and CDR2: SGHDT, YYEEEE. Trimming pared 2 bases from V and 3 bases from J, leaving 9 bases between. The DNA of the CDR3 is TGTGCCAGCAGCTTTGGGCAGAACTACGAGCAGTACTTC. This encodes CASSFGQNYEQYF.

The chain combines TRBV9 with TRBJ1-1, with D hard to call. The germline gives CDR1 SGDLS, CDR2 YYNGEE. Trimming removed 0 bases at V and 1 base at J, with 7 bases between. This CDR3 has 14 residues. The CDR3 region is CASSVVERNTEAFF. The CDR3, as DNA: TGTGCCAGCAGCGTAGTAGAACGGAACACTGAAGCTTTCTTT.

The gene calls are TRBV24-1 and TRBJ2-5; 9 nucleotides line up with TRBD1. CDR3 size: 15 residues. The V segment lost 2 bases and the J segment 0 bases; nucleotides outside the gene matches: 0. CDR1 KGHDR and CDR2 SFDVKD come from the germline V gene. CDR3 bases: TGTGCCACCAGTGATTGGACAGGGGACCAAGAGACCCAGTACTTC. It encodes CATSDWTGDQETQYF.

J is TRBJ2-7 and V is TRBV18; D might be TRBD1 (6 bases). V lost 3 bases and J lost 7, with 16 bases in between. CDR3 length equals 14 residues. Germline-derived CDR1 and CDR2 are KGHSH and LQKENI. For the CDR3, the DNA is TGTGCCAGCTCACCGAAGACAGGATTTCTGGAGCAGTACTTC. It is translated as CASSPKTGFLEQYF.

The chain has TRBV27 and TRBJ2-7; D may be TRBD2 (5 bases). This CDR3 comprises 14 residues. In germline, CDR1 is MNHEY, CDR2 SMNVEV (reference sequence). V lost 5 bases and J lost 5, with 16 bases in between. The CDR3 nucleotides are TGTGCCAGCAGTCCCCTGAGGGAAACCCACGAGCAGTACTTC. Translation gives CASSPLRETHEQYF.

V gene TRBV5-4 combines with J gene TRBJ1-2, with TRBD1 matching 8 bases. Unmatched junction bases numbered 10, after V lost 4 bases and J lost 8 bases. Per germline, CDR1 SGHNT and CDR2 YYREEE (reference sequence). This CDR3 comprises 14 residues. The CDR3 sequence: CASSLPDREGGYTF. The CDR3 DNA is TGTGCCAGCAGCCTTCCGGACAGGGAGGGGGGCTACACCTTC. Complete variable domain (other parts from reference TRBV5-4 and TRBJ1-2): ETGVTQSPTHLIKTRGQQVTLRCSSQSGHNTVSWYQQALGQGPQFIFQYYREEENGRGNFPPRFSGLQFPNYSSELNVNALELDDSALYLCASSLPDREGGYTFGSGTRLTVV.

This clone was seen a few times. The chain joins TRBV6-5 to TRBJ1-2; D remains unclear. CDR1 and CDR2 (germline): MNHEY, SVGAGI. Trimming stripped 6 bases from V and 6 bases from J, with 11 bases between. The CDR3 length is 12 residues. CDR3: CASSPVVDGYTF. The DNA for the CDR3 is TGTGCCAGCAGCCCGGTCGTCGATGGCTACACCTTC.

J is TRBJ2-2 and V is TRBV2, with TRBD2 identical over 7 bases. With V trimmed by 4 bases and J by 3 bases, 5 bases remained unmatched. The CDR3 is 15 residues long. The germline V gene has CDR1 SNHLY and CDR2 FYNNEI. The CDR3 loop is CASSGSAGDTGELFF. DNA of the CDR3: TGTGCCAGCAGTGGTAGCGCGGGAGACACCGGGGAGCTGTTTTTT.

The chain couples TRBV23-1 to TRBJ1-5; weak D call: TRBD1 (5 bases). TRBV23-1 has ORF status, its function being uncertain. V lost 0 bases, J lost 0 bases, and 15 bases lay in between. This CDR3 is built from 18 residues. This CDR3 is CASSQSDRQTYSNQPQHF. The DNA of the CDR3 is TGCGCCAGCAGTCAATCGGACCGACAGACTTATAGCAATCAGCCCCAGCATTTT.

The chain combines TRBV11-2 with TRBJ2-6; a possible D gene is TRBD2 (5 bases). The CDR3 runs to 14 residues. The V gene's germline CDR1 is SGHAT and CDR2 FQNNGV. Trimming left V 6 bases short and J 4 bases short, with 10 bases between. The CDR3 coding sequence is TGTGCCAGCAGAACAACGGGGGGGGCCAACGTCCTGACTTTC. Amino acids: CASRTTGGANVLTF.

This chain joins TRBV3-1 (or the pseudogene TRBV3-2) and TRBJ1-5; the D is unclear. This CDR3 comprises 15 residues. In germline, CDR1 is LGHDT, CDR2 YNNKEL (reference sequence). Trimming pared 4 bases from V and 0 bases from J, leaving 10 bases between. The CDR3 protein is CASSLRRSSNQPQHF. The CDR3, as DNA: TGTGCCAGCAGCCTTAGACGGAGTAGCAATCAGCCCCAGCATTTT.

The chain links TRBV6-5 to TRBJ1-2; TRBD1 aligns across 10 bases. CDR3 size: 14 residues. V dropped 5 bases and J dropped 4; count of bases not matched to a gene: 4. Germline values: CDR1 MNHEY, CDR2 SVGAGI. This CDR3 reads CASSPGQGVYGYTF. CDR3 sequence (DNA): TGTGCCAGCAGTCCTGGACAGGGGGTCTATGGCTACACCTTC.

V usage is TRBV7-8 and J usage is TRBJ1-1; 10 nucleotides match TRBD1. The CDR3 runs to 14 residues. CDR1 is SGHVS and CDR2 is FQNEAQ in the germline V gene. V shed 5 bases and J 6 bases; nucleotides not matched to a gene: 6. This CDR3 reads CASSPGQGIPEAFF. CDR3 in DNA: TGTGCCAGCAGCCCGGGACAGGGGATACCTGAAGCTTTCTTT.